This T cell receptor (beta chain) stems from a study of spatial heterogeneity in lung cancer. On the study more broadly: Samples came from roughly 72 TRACERx patients with untreated early-stage lung cancer. Among detected sequences, beta-chain ones consistently exceeded alpha-chain ones in number.

Time point here: blood at routine non-recurrence follow-up after resection. Unsorted samples of tumor, nontumor lung or frozen PBMC had their whole RNA sequenced. This clonotype came up many times. What it binds is not known. Each molecule of TCR cDNA was tagged with one unique molecular identifier. Each CDR3 protein is one row after TCRdb ran MiXCR on the 5' RACE reads. Found here are around 120,000 distinct CDR3 sequences, 9% to 15% of them singletons; the top ten hold approximately 16%. The CDR3 runs 14 residues. Germline V gene data show CDR1 as SQVTM and CDR2 as ANQGSEA. Between the trimmed V and J ends, which lost 5 bases and 2 bases, there was a span of 13 bases. The study's findings and limits: Follow-up blood showed ubiquitous expanded tumor TCRs less than blood at resection did.

This receptor was identified in a male donor with early-stage non-small cell lung cancer. This material consisted of PBMCs, taken at follow-up. The chain carries TRBV29-1 and TRBJ1-5; tentative D call: TRBD1 (5 bases). The CDR3, as DNA: TGCAGCGTTATGTTAGGGGAAGGCAATCAGCCCCAGCATTTT. Amino acid sequence: CSVMLGEGNQPQHF.